A single sample gave rise to the 16 T cell receptor beta chains below, sequenced in a study of CD8+ T cells in alopecia areata. Treatment denoted: oral pan-JAK inhibitor, 5-10 mg twice daily. cDNA reverse transcribed from extracted RNA served as the sequencing template. Here immunoSEQ multiplex PCR was the method, and the copy in TCRdb shows in-frame clones only, minus some. The table shows around 290,000 clones, with roughly 50% occurring only once. Sequencing was performed on CD4+ T cells sorted from blood, taken at week 24, from a patient treated with tofacitinib. The origin of the receptors is a human donor with alopecia areata.

The V call is TRBV23-1, the J call TRBJ1-2; TRBD1 aligns across 9 bases. TRBV23-1 is given ORF status, its function remaining uncertain. The CDR3 spans 14 residues. After removal of 6 bases from V and 8 bases from J, the junction contained 10 bases not matched to a gene. The CDR3 here is CASRRTGEGGGYTF. CDR3 in DNA: TGCGCCAGCAGAAGGACAGGGGAGGGAGGCGGCTACACCTTC.

The chain joins TRBV2 to TRBJ2-3; D is tentatively TRBD1 or TRBD2 (5 bases each). The CDR3 consists of 14 residues. Trimming pared 3 bases from V and 4 bases from J, leaving 11 bases between. The V gene's germline CDR1 is SNHLY and CDR2 FYNNEI. CDR3 bases: TGTGCCAGCAGTGAGGGGACGGAAGCAGATACGCAGTATTTT. Translated, it gives CASSEGTEADTQYF. Full variable domain (rest looked up from reference TRBV2 and TRBJ2-3): EPEVTQTPSHQVTQMGQEVILRCVPISNHLYFYWYRQILGQKVEFLVSFYNNEISEKSEIFDDQFSVERPDGSNFTLKIRSTKLEDSAMYFCASSEGTEADTQYFGPGTRLTVL.

Only a few counts were recorded for this clone. One end of the junction is discordant with germline, which a read error may explain. This sequence joins TRBV30 and TRBJ1-2; D gene uncertain. The CDR3 spans 13 residues. Germline V lookup: CDR1 GTSNPN, CDR2 SVGIG (reference sequence). The CDR3, as DNA: TGTGCCTGGAGTGTCGTTGTTCCTGGGAACCTGGAATTC. It specifies CAWSVVVPGNLEF. The full variable domain, with the rest looked up from reference TRBV30 and TRBJ1-2, is SQTIHQWPATLVQPVGSPLSLECTVEGTSNPNLYWYRQAAGRGLQLLFYSVGIGQISSEVPQNLSASRPQDRQFILSSKKLLLSDSGFYLCAWSVVVPGNLEFGSGTRLTVV.

The rearrangement links TRBV5-4 to TRBJ1-4, with D unresolved. The V gene's germline CDR1 is SGHNT and CDR2 YYREEE (reference sequence). There are 16 residues in the CDR3. The V end lost 4 bases, the J end lost 0 bases, and 13 bases lay between the germline ends. In DNA, the CDR3 is TGTGCCAGCAGCGCAATGTTGGGAGCAACTAATGAAAAACTGTTTTTT. Amino acid sequence: CASSAMLGATNEKLFF.

V gene TRBV30 combines with J gene TRBJ1-6, with a possible D match to TRBD1 (5 bases). Germline CDR1 is GTSNPN and CDR2 is SVGIG (reference sequence). The V end lost 2 bases, the J end lost 5 bases, and 10 bases lay between the germline ends. There are 14 residues in the CDR3. CDR3 region: CAWSWGRDNSPLHF. The CDR3 DNA reads TGTGCCTGGAGTTGGGGGAGAGATAATTCACCCCTCCACTTT.

The V call is TRBV6-5, the J call TRBJ2-3; perhaps TRBD1 as D (6 bases). V was shortened by 6 bases and J by 5 bases, with 6 bases between the two germline ends. Germline V gene data show CDR1 as MNHEY and CDR2 as SVGAGI. The CDR3 runs 11 residues. CDR3 amino acids: CASRDRDTQYF. CDR3 DNA: TGTGCCAGCAGGGACAGAGATACGCAGTATTTT.

J is TRBJ2-7 and V is TRBV29-1; TRBD1 might be the D (7 bases). The CDR3 length is 13 residues. CDR1 is SQVTM and CDR2 is ANQGSEA in the germline V gene. Trimming cost V 2 bases and J 1 base, with 9 bases left between them. CDR3 nucleotides: TGCAGCGTTGAACAGGGGGGTTCCTACGAGCAGTACTTC. Translating it yields CSVEQGGSYEQYF.

The chain carries TRBV5-1 and TRBJ1-1, with 10 bases aligning to TRBD1. This CDR3 comprises 15 residues. Trimming at V came to 4 bases and at J to 5 bases, leaving 8 bases not matched to a gene. Germline assignment: CDR1 SGHRS and CDR2 YFSETQ. This chain's CDR3 is CASSSGGTGETEAFF. For the CDR3, the DNA is TGCGCCAGCAGCAGCGGAGGGACAGGGGAAACTGAAGCTTTCTTT.

A few counts support this clone. This chain connects TRBV29-1 to TRBJ1-2, with TRBD1 matching over 7 bases. The V gene end was trimmed by 2 bases and the J gene end by 4 bases; junction bases not matched to a gene: 7. Germline loops: CDR1 SQVTM, CDR2 ANQGSEA. CDR3 length: 14 residues. CDR3 DNA: TGCAGCGTTGAAAGCCTGACAGGGCGCTATGGCTACACCTTC. This translates into CSVESLTGRYGYTF.

The CDR3 spells CASSSVEGMRSGYTF. The CDR3 DNA follows: TGTGCCAGCAGCTCGGTCGAAGGAATGAGAAGTGGCTACACCTTC. V usage is TRBV7-9 and J usage is TRBJ1-2, with D hard to call. With 4 bases removed from V and 7 bases from J, the gap between germline ends came to 19 bases. This CDR3 has 15 amino acids. Per germline, CDR1 SEHNR and CDR2 FQNEAQ (reference sequence).

The CDR3 sequence: CASRTGVDVVEQYF. DNA for the CDR3: TGTGCCAGCAGGACAGGGGTAGATGTGGTCGAGCAGTACTTC. The chain has TRBV27 and TRBJ2-7, with 8 positions matching TRBD1. Unmatched junction bases numbered 10, after V lost 6 bases and J lost 6 bases. This CDR3 comprises 14 residues. From germline, CDR1 is MNHEY and CDR2 SMNVEV (reference sequence).

This rearrangement joins TRBV5-1 to TRBJ2-3; 7 nucleotides align to TRBD1. This CDR3 region has 14 residues. Germline assignment: CDR1 SGHRS and CDR2 YFSETQ. Unmatched junction bases numbered 3, after V lost 3 bases and J lost 2 bases. CDR3 DNA: TGCGCCAGCAGCTCGGGACAGCCCACAGATACGCAGTATTTT. This gives the protein CASSSGQPTDTQYF.

This clone was observed a handful of times. This chain uses TRBV4-1 with TRBJ2-3, with D possibly being TRBD1 (5 bases). Trimming took 2 bases from V and 4 from J, leaving 10 bases between them. The CDR3 runs 14 residues. Germline V gives CDR1 MGHRA, CDR2 YSYEKL. CDR3 nucleotides: TGCGCCAGCAGCCAACCCCTAGGGGCAGATACGCAGTATTTT. Translated, it gives CASSQPLGADTQYF.

This chain connects TRBV29-1 to TRBJ2-3; D possibly corresponds to TRBD2 (6 bases). This CDR3 region has 16 residues. The ends were cut back, 8 bases at V and 2 bases at J, with 23 bases in the middle. From germline, CDR1 is SQVTM and CDR2 ANQGSEA. CDR3 DNA sequence: TGCAGCATTCGCGATGCGGGAAACTCCTTCACAGATACGCAGTATTTT. Encoded protein: CSIRDAGNSFTDTQYF.

The chain links TRBV9 to TRBJ2-7; possibly TRBD2 for D (7 bases). Germline V gene lookup returns CDR1 SGDLS and CDR2 YYNGEE. This CDR3 comprises 14 residues. Deletions cut 4 bases from V and 8 bases from J, with 19 bases between. The CDR3 spells CASSPEGEGWKQYF. The CDR3 DNA is TGTGCCAGCAGCCCTGAGGGGGAGGGGTGGAAGCAGTACTTC.

For the CDR3, the DNA is TGTGCCAGCAGCTCCGGACTAGCTATTTACAATGAGCAGTTCTTC. It is translated as CASSSGLAIYNEQFF. This rearrangement joins TRBV7-2 to TRBJ2-1; 8 bases map to TRBD2. Germline CDR1 is SGHTA and CDR2 is FQGNSA. The CDR3 runs to 15 residues. The ends lost 4 bases at V and 4 bases at J; junction bases unmatched: 6. Full variable domain (missing parts from reference TRBV7-2 and TRBJ2-1): GAGVSQSPSNKVTEKGKDVELRCDPISGHTALYWYRQSLGQGLEFLIYFQGNSAPDKSGLPSDRFSAERTGGSVSTLTIQRTQQEDSAVYLCASSSGLAIYNEQFFGPGTRLTVL.